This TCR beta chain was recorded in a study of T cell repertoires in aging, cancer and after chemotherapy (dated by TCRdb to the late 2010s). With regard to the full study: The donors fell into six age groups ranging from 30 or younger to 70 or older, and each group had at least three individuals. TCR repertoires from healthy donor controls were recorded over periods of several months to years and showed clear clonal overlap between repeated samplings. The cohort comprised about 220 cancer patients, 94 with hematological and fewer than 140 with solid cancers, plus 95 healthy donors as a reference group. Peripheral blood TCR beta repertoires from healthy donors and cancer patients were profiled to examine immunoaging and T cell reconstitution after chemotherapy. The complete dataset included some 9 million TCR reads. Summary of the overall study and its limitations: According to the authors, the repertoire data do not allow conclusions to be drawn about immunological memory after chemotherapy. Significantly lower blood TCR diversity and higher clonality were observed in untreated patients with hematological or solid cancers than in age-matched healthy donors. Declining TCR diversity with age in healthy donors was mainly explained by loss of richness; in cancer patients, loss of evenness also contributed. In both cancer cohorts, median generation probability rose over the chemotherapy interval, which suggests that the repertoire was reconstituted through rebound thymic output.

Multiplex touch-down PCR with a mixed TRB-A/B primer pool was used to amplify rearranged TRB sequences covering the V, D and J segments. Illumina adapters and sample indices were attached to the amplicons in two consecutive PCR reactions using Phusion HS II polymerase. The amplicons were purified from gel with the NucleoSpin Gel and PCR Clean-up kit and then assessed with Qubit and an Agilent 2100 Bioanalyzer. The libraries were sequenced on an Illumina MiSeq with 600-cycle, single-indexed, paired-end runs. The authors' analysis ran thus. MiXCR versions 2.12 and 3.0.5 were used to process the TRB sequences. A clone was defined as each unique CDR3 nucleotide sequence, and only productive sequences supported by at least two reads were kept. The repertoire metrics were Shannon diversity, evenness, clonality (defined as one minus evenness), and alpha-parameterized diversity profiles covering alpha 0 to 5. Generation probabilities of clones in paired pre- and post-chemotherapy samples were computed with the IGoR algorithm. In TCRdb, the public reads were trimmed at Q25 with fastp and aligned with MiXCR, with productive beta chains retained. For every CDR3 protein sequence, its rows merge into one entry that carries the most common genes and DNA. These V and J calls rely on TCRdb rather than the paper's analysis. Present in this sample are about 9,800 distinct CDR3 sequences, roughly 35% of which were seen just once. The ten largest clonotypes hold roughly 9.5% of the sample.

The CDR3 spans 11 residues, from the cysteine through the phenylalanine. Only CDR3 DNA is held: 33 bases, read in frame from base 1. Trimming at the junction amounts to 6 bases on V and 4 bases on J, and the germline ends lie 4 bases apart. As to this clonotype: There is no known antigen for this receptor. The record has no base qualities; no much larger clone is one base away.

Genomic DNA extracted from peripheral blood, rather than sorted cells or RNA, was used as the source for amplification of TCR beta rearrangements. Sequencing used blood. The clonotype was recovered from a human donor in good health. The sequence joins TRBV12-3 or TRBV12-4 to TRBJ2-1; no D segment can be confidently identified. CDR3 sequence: CASRTYNEQFF. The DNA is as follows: TGTGCCAGCAGGACTTACAATGAGCAGTTCTTC.